This TCR beta chain was obtained from a study of human thymus T cells. Turning to this clone: Its antigen is unidentified.

Generated by immunoSEQ multiplex PCR, the TCRdb table keeps only in-frame clones and is missing some. Of roughly 120,000 clones in the sample, 90% to 95% were seen once. Resections that were taken during corrective heart surgery supplied the thymus tissue. The study's findings and limits: As related research reported, thymic repertoires overlapped highly among unrelated individuals.

Per germline, CDR1 LNHDA and CDR2 SQIVND (reference sequence). V lost 7 bases, J lost 1 base, and 24 bases stayed unmatched. CDR3 length: 21 residues. The sequenced material came from thymus tissue. The TCR was taken from a boy under two years old with a congenital heart defect but otherwise immunologically healthy. This sequence joins TRBV19 and TRBJ2-1, with TRBD2 identical over 8 bases. Here the CDR3 DNA reads TGTGCCAGTACCATCAACCCGCGGGGGGCCCTGGCCCCGTCTTCCTACAATGAGCAGTTCTTC. Its translation: CASTINPRGALAPSSYNEQFF.